This TCR beta chain stems from a study of beta chain features in type 1 diabetes. There are a few counts of this clone. V was cut by 4 bases and J by 0 bases, with 14 bases left in between. Germline V gene sequence: CDR1 SGHRS, CDR2 YFSETQ. The CDR3 runs 16 residues. Investigators reverse transcribed all isolated RNA, so they sequenced expressed TCRB transcripts. Here immunoSEQ multiplex PCR was the method, and the copy in TCRdb shows in-frame clones only, minus some. This sample has about 620,000 clones, with 15% found just once. Sequencing was performed on naive CD4+ T cells from blood. The rearrangement links TRBV5-1 to TRBJ2-1, with a weak D call TRBD2 (6 bases). The receptor was derived from a man aged 18 to 29 in good health. The CDR3 DNA reads TGCGCCAGCAGCACGCGGGACGGACTCTCCTACAATGAGCAGTTCTTC. Its protein product is CASSTRDGLSYNEQFF.